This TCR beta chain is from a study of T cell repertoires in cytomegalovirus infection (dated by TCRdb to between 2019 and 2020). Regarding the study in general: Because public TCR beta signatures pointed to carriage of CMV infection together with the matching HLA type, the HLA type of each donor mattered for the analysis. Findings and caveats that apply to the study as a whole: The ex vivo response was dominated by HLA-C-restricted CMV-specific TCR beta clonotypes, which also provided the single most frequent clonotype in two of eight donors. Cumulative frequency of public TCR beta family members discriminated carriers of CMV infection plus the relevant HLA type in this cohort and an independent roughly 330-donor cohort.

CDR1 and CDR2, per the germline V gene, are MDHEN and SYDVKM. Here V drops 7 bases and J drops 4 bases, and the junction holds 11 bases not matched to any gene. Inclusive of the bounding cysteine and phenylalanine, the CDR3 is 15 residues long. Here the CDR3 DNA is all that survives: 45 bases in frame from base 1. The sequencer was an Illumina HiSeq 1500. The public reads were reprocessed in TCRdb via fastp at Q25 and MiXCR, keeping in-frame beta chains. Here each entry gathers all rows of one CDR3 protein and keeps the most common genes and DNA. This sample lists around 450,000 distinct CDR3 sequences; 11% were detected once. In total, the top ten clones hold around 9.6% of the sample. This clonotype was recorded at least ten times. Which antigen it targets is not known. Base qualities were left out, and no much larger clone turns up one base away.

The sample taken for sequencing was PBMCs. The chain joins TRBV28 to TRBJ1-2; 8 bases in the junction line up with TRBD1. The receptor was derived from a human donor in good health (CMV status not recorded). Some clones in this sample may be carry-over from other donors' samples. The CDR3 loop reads CASMDSDRAGYGYTF. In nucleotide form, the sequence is TGTGCCAGCATGGACTCGGACAGGGCGGGCTATGGCTACACCTTC.